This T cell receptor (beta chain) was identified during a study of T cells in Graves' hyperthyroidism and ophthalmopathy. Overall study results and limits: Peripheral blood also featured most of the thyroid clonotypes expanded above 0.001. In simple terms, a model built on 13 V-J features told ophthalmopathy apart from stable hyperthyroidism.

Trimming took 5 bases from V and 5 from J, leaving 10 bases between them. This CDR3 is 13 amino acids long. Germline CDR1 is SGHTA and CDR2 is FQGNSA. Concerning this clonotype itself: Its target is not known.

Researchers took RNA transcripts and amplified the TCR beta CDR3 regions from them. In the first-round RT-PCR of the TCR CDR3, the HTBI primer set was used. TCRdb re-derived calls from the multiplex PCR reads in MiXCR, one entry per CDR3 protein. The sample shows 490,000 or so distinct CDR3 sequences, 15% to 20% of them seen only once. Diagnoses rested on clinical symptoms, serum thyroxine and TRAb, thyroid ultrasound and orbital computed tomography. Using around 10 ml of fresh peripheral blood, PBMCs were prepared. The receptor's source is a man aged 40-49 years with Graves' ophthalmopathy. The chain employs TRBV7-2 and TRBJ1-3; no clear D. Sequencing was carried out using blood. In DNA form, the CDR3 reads TGTGCCAGCAGCCCCGCGGGCAGAAACACCATATATTTT. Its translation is CASSPAGRNTIYF.